This record looks at one T cell receptor beta chain sequence and its context. Without the conserved terminal phenylalanine or tryptophan, this CDR3 likely stems from a read error. No DNA is shown, since the ends of the CDR3 on it are uncertain; the CDR3 is the one TCRdb lists. Germline V gives CDR1 MNHEY, CDR2 SVGAGI. The CDR3 is 15 amino acids long, termini counted. TCRdb keeps only in-frame clones here, not all; method: immunoSEQ multiplex PCR. The repertoire holds 200,000 to 300,000 clones, with around 80% as singletons. The entry originates in a study of blood T cell repertoires in COVID-19. Sequencing input: peripheral blood. The receptor's source is a man in his 60s with acute or convalescent COVID-19. V is TRBV6-5 and J is TRBJ1-1; the table assigns TRBD1, which was not confirmed against the DNA. CDR3: CASSYALRDRGRRLG.